Only a few counts were recorded for the clone carrying this TCR beta chain. This entry is derived from a study of T cells in Graves' hyperthyroidism and ophthalmopathy. There were TCR beta CDR3 regions amplified from RNA transcripts. The HTBI primer set was used in a first-round RT-PCR of the TCR CDR3. Each CDR3 protein is one row after TCRdb ran MiXCR on the multiplex PCR reads. This repertoire shows about 330,000 distinct CDR3 sequences, roughly 13% found once; its top ten account for about a third. The receptor was isolated from a woman between 40 and 50 years old with Graves' ophthalmopathy. The sample comprised blood.

The CDR3 nucleotides are TGTGCTAGTGGACTCCGCCGACAGGGTATGGACACTGAAGCTTTCTTT. Its translation: CASGLRRQGMDTEAFF. The chain links TRBV12-5 to TRBJ1-1; the match to TRBD1 covers 7 bases. Germline lookup yields CDR1 LGHNT and CDR2 FRNRAP. The V and J ends lost 6 bases and 3 bases, in that order; junction bases with no gene match: 13. This CDR3 spans 16 amino acids.